The clone carrying this T cell receptor (beta chain) was observed a single time. The CDR3 consists of 12 residues. Germline CDR1 reads LNHDA; CDR2 reads SQIVND (reference sequence). The V end was cut by 2 bases, the J end by 5 bases, with 3 bases between. Original processing methods: Amplified reference gene primers provided the basis for estimating nucleated cell counts. Some clones are missing from TCRdb's copy, which holds only in-frame ones; the method was immunoSEQ multiplex PCR. Clone size and the V and J calls come from that table; the DNA yielded D and trimming. The sample lists 200,000 to 250,000 clones, 70% to 90% occurring once. This record belongs to a study of blood T cell repertoires in COVID-19. Study in general: T cells, B-cell-depleted T cells, or PBMCs supplied cDNA or gDNA.

This clonotype was obtained from a woman aged 80 or older with acute or convalescent COVID-19. Specimen: peripheral blood. The chain carries TRBV19 and TRBJ2-2; D not resolved. CDR3 DNA sequence: TGTGCCAGTAGTATACTTACCGGGGAGCTGTTTTTT. It codes for CASSILTGELFF.